Listed here are 18 T cell receptor beta chains from one sample, sequenced in a study of vaccination and CD4 T cells after COVID-19. Treatment of the sample: approximately 9-day PBMC culture with coronavirus spike peptide pools or control peptides (ViraFEST assay). The Oncomine TCR Beta short-read assay sequenced DNA from cultured CD4+ T cells. MiXCR, run by TCRdb on the PCR reads, gives a single entry per CDR3 protein. This table has approximately 3,200 distinct CDR3 sequences, about 19% appearing once. These receptors lack a known antigen. The sequenced sample was CD4+ T cells from blood, cultured in vitro. The receptor set was obtained from a human donor who had recovered from COVID-19.

Only a few counts were recorded for this clonotype. The rearrangement joins TRBV7-9 to TRBJ2-5; possibly TRBD1 for D (5 bases). CDR1 is SEHNR, CDR2 FQNEAQ, per germline (reference sequence). V lost 2 bases to trimming and J lost 2 bases, with 9 bases between them. The CDR3 consists of 14 residues. As DNA, the CDR3 is TGTGCCAGCAGCTTATTGGCAGGGCAAGAGACCCAGTACTTC. This gives the protein CASSLLAGQETQYF.

This clonotype was seen a handful of times. The genes are TRBV7-9 and TRBJ1-3; perhaps TRBD1 as D (5 bases). V was pared by 6 bases and J by 0 bases, with 12 bases between. CDR3 length equals 15 residues. Germline V lookup: CDR1 SEHNR, CDR2 FQNEAQ (reference sequence). The DNA of the CDR3 is TGTGCCAGCAGTTCTGGGACGGCCTCTGGAAACACCATATATTTT. Encoded protein: CASSSGTASGNTIYF.

This clonotype showed up just a few times. The V gene is TRBV7-9, the J gene TRBJ2-2; D ambiguous. CDR1 is SEHNR and CDR2 is FQNEAQ in the germline V gene (reference sequence). Deletions cut 1 base from V and 3 bases from J, with 3 bases between. The CDR3 is made up of 13 amino acids. CDR3 amino acids: CASSLGHTGELFF. The CDR3, as DNA: TGTGCCAGCAGCTTAGGTCACACCGGGGAGCTGTTTTTT.

Of note for this clonotype: The junction shows a germline mismatch at one end, possibly a read error. This rearrangement joins TRBV27 to TRBJ1-5; D is unclear. This CDR3 is built from 13 residues. From germline, CDR1 is MNHEY and CDR2 SMNVEV (reference sequence). The CDR3 DNA follows: TGTGCCAGCATATTCCATAGCAATCAGCCCCGGCATTTT. Translating gives CASIFHSNQPRHF.

A few counts support this clonotype. The V call is TRBV27, the J call TRBJ2-5; D might be TRBD2 (5 bases). The V end was cut by 0 bases, the J end by 3 bases, with 11 bases between. The CDR3 is 15 residues long. CDR1 MNHEY and CDR2 SMNVEV come from the germline V gene (reference sequence). The CDR3 is CASSLSEIAKETQYF. The DNA for the CDR3 is TGTGCCAGCAGTTTATCGGAGATAGCGAAAGAGACCCAGTACTTC.

The chain uses TRBV18 and TRBJ1-2, with D perhaps TRBD1 (6 bases). V gave up 6 bases and J gave up 4 bases, with 12 bases separating them. Germline lookup yields CDR1 KGHSH and CDR2 LQKENI. The CDR3 is 13 residues long. DNA of the CDR3: TGTGCCAGCTCTCAAGGACAGACCTATGGCTACACCTTC. This codes for CASSQGQTYGYTF.

The genes are TRBV18 and TRBJ1-6; D may be TRBD1 (6 bases). The CDR3 is made up of 16 amino acids. Germline CDR1 reads KGHSH; CDR2 reads LQKENI. Trimming left V 4 bases short and J 7 bases short, with 17 bases between. The DNA for the CDR3 is TGTGCCAGCTCACAGGGGGTTTCCTCGGTCAATTCACCCCTCCACTTT. Residues: CASSQGVSSVNSPLHF.

This clonotype turned up a few times. The J gene is TRBJ2-1, the V gene TRBV20-1, with D possibly being TRBD2 (5 bases). V was trimmed by 5 bases and J by 7 bases, leaving 9 bases between them. This CDR3 contains 11 residues. CDR1 and CDR2 (germline): DFQATT, SNEGSKA (reference sequence). CDR3: CSAERGNEQFF. In nucleotides, the CDR3 is TGCAGTGCTGAAAGAGGGAATGAGCAGTTCTTC.

The chain joins TRBV3-1 to TRBJ1-5; TRBD1 matches 7 bases. The V gene end was trimmed by 5 bases and the J gene end by 2 bases; junction bases not matched to a gene: 3. This CDR3 contains 14 residues. Germline CDR1 and CDR2: LGHDT and YNNKEL (reference sequence). The CDR3 reads CASSFQGGNQPQHF. Here the CDR3 DNA reads TGTGCCAGCAGCTTCCAGGGGGGCAATCAGCCCCAGCATTTT. Filled out from reference TRBV3-1 and TRBJ1-5, the complete variable domain reads DTAVSQTPKYLVTQMGNDKSIKCEQNLGHDTMYWYKQDSKKFLKIMFSYNNKELIINETVPNRFSPKSPDKAHLNLHINSLELGDSAVYFCASSFQGGNQPQHFGDGTRLSIL.

With respect to this clonotype: One junction end disagrees with the germline gene, perhaps due to a read error. The chain is built from TRBV19 and TRBJ1-2; no firm D call. The germline V gene encodes CDR1 LNHDA and CDR2 SQIVND (reference sequence). The CDR3 has 13 residues. CDR3 coding DNA: TGTGCCAGTACTATACGGGGTAACTATGGCTACACCTTC. It is translated as CASTIRGNYGYTF.

The V gene is TRBV10-3, the J gene TRBJ1-1; 7 bases match TRBD1. The CDR3 spans 16 residues. Germline V gene data show CDR1 as ENHRY and CDR2 as SYGVKD. V was clipped by 4 bases and J by 1 base; unmatched bases: 9. The CDR3 nucleotides read TGTGCCATCAGTGCCCGGGACAGCAACTCGAACACTGAAGCTTTCTTT. Translation: CAISARDSNSNTEAFF.

The V call is TRBV5-6, the J call TRBJ2-5; D is unresolved. There are 11 residues in the CDR3. The ends were cut back, 0 bases at V and 3 bases at J, with 0 bases in the middle. Germline V gene lookup returns CDR1 SGHDT and CDR2 YYEEEE. The CDR3 region is CASSLEETQYF. The CDR3, as DNA: TGTGCCAGCAGCTTGGAAGAGACCCAGTACTTC. Drawing the rest from reference TRBV5-6 and TRBJ2-5, the complete variable domain is DAGVTQSPTHLIKTRGQQVTLRCSPKSGHDTVSWYQQALGQGPQFIFQYYEEEERQRGNFPDRFSGHQFPNYSSELNVNALLLGDSALYLCASSLEETQYFGPGTRLLVL.

The chain employs TRBV29-1 and TRBJ1-1; TRBD1 might be the D (6 bases). CDR3 size: 13 residues. Per germline, CDR1 SQVTM and CDR2 ANQGSEA. The germline V and J ends were trimmed by 8 bases and 1 base, with 14 bases remaining between them. CDR3 residues: CSTIAGANTEAFF. In DNA, the CDR3 is TGCAGCACGATTGCAGGGGCGAACACTGAAGCTTTCTTT.

The chain has TRBV6-1 and TRBJ2-3; D is unclear. CDR1 is MNHNS, CDR2 SASEGT, per germline. The CDR3 contains 13 residues. Trimming removed 4 bases from V and 1 base from J, with 6 bases in between. The CDR3 spells CASSARGTDTQYF. The CDR3 coding sequence is TGTGCCAGCAGTGCCCGGGGCACAGATACGCAGTATTTT.

This clonotype has just a few counts. The genes are TRBV19 and TRBJ1-1; D unclear. Trimming pared 4 bases from V and 1 base from J, leaving 4 bases between. Germline loops: CDR1 LNHDA, CDR2 SQIVND (reference sequence). CDR3 length equals 12 residues. DNA for the CDR3: TGTGCCAGTAGTAGACAGAACACTGAAGCTTTCTTT. Protein product: CASSRQNTEAFF.

The V and J genes are TRBV7-2 and TRBJ2-1; 12 bases align to TRBD2. Germline values: CDR1 SGHTA, CDR2 FQGNSA. The V gene end was trimmed by 1 base and the J gene end by 14 bases; junction bases not matched to a gene: 9. This CDR3 spans 15 amino acids. In DNA, the CDR3 is TGTGCCAGCAGCTTAGACCCTAGCGGGGGGGCCCTAGAGTTCTTC. This gives the protein CASSLDPSGGALEFF.

By frequency in the sample, this clonotype is medium-sized. The chain joins TRBV6-1 to TRBJ1-1, with D possibly TRBD1 on 6 matching bases. V was shortened by 7 bases and J by 4 bases, with 19 bases between the two germline ends. The CDR3 spans 15 residues. Germline V gene data show CDR1 as MNHNS and CDR2 as SASEGT. CDR3 residues: CASKGSGGAATEAFF. Written as DNA, the CDR3 is TGTGCCAGCAAAGGCTCCGGGGGCGCGGCCACTGAAGCTTTCTTT.

This clonotype was seen only a few times. The genes are TRBV18 and TRBJ1-1, with D unclear. Trimming removed 3 bases from V and 4 bases from J, with 6 bases in between. The CDR3 is 12 residues long. Per the germline V gene, CDR1 is KGHSH and CDR2 is LQKENI. CDR3 protein: CASSPWGTEAFF. For the CDR3, the DNA is TGTGCCAGCTCACCGTGGGGCACTGAAGCTTTCTTT.